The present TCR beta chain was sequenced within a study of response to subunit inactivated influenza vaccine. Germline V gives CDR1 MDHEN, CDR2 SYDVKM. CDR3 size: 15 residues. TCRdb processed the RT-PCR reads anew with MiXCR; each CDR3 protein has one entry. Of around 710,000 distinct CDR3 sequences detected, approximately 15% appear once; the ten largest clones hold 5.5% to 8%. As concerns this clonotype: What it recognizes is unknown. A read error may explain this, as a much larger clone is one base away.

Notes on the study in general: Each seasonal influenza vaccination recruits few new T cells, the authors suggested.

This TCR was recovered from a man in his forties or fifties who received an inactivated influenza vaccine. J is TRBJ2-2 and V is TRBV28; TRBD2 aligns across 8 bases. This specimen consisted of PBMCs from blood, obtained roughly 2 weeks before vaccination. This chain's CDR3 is CASSGGPMNAGELFF. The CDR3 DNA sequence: TGTGCCAGCTCGGGGGGGCCCATGAACGCCGGGGAGCTGTTTTTT.